The 29 T cell receptor beta chains presented below share a single source sample, sequenced in a study of blood T cell repertoires in COVID-19. Some clones are missing from TCRdb's copy, which holds only in-frame ones; the method was immunoSEQ multiplex PCR. The sample shows roughly 69,000 clones, about nine tenths of them seen only once. Sequenced material: peripheral blood. The receptors derive from a man aged 50 to 60 with active COVID-19.

This sequence joins TRBV7-3 and TRBJ1-1; D gene uncertain. The V gene's germline CDR1 is SGHTA and CDR2 FQGTGA. The CDR3 covers 14 residues. The V and J ends lost 2 bases and 4 bases respectively, with 11 bases between them. In DNA, the CDR3 is TGTGCCAGCAGCTTAGAATCGTTGCGCACTGAAGCTTTCTTT. Amino acid sequence: CASSLESLRTEAFF.

This clone was detected only a few times. The chain links TRBV28 to TRBJ2-7; D is unclear. V was clipped by 3 bases and J by 2 bases, with 8 bases between them. This CDR3 has 13 amino acids. Germline V gives CDR1 MDHEN, CDR2 SYDVKM. The CDR3 region has the DNA TGTGCCAGCAGTTTCCGGTCAACCTACGAGCAGTACTTC. The encoded protein is CASSFRSTYEQYF.

The chain uses TRBV19 and TRBJ2-6; D unclear. V was cut by 5 bases and J by 0 bases, with 20 bases left in between. From germline, CDR1 is LNHDA and CDR2 SQIVND (reference sequence). The CDR3 covers 19 residues. The chain's CDR3 is CASSFIGGGKASGANVLTF. Written as DNA, the CDR3 is TGTGCCAGTAGTTTCATAGGCGGCGGAAAAGCCTCTGGGGCCAACGTCCTGACTTTC.

The chain couples TRBV19 to TRBJ2-6; unclear D gene. The germline CDR1 and CDR2 sequences are LNHDA and SQIVND (reference sequence). Trimming stripped 6 bases from V and 0 bases from J, with 27 bases between. The CDR3 has 21 amino acids. This chain's CDR3 is CASSAKIFSTGSPSGANVLTF. CDR3 nucleotides: TGTGCCAGTAGCGCAAAGATATTCAGTACGGGTTCTCCCTCTGGGGCCAACGTCCTGACTTTC.

The chain joins TRBV4-2 to TRBJ1-2, with a weak D call TRBD1 (6 bases). In germline, CDR1 is LGHNA, CDR2 YNFKEQ. The CDR3 is 18 residues long. The V end was cut by 0 bases, the J end by 6 bases, with 23 bases between. CDR3 sequence reads: CASSQEDAAGAGKNGYTF. The CDR3, as DNA: TGTGCCAGCAGCCAAGAGGACGCCGCGGGGGCGGGGAAGAATGGCTACACCTTC.

This chain uses TRBV28 with TRBJ2-7; 8 bases map to TRBD2. Losses at the gene ends were 6 bases for V and 8 bases for J; bases not matched to a gene: 12. CDR3 length: 14 residues. Germline V lookup: CDR1 MDHEN, CDR2 SYDVKM. CDR3 nucleotides: TGTGCCAGCAGCCTCCCTACTAGCGGTGTACAGCAGTACTTC. As protein: CASSLPTSGVQQYF. The full variable domain, completed using reference TRBV28 and TRBJ2-7, is DVKVTQSSRYLVKRTGEKVFLECVQDMDHENMFWYRQDPGLGLRLIYFSYDVKMKEKGDIPEGYSVSREKKERFSLILESASTNQTSMYLCASSLPTSGVQQYFGPGTRLTVT.

V is TRBV9 and J is TRBJ2-1; 7 nucleotides line up with TRBD2. V trimming: 3 bases; J trimming: 4 bases; junction bases outside the gene matches: 10. This CDR3 region has 16 residues. Germline V gene data show CDR1 as SGDLS and CDR2 as YYNGEE. The CDR3 region is CASSGGRGRGYNEQFF. In nucleotides, the CDR3 is TGTGCCAGCAGCGGGGGTCGCGGGAGAGGGTACAATGAGCAGTTCTTC.

This clone is a singleton in its sample. The chain recombines TRBV30 with TRBJ2-1; TRBD2 matches at 8 bases. This CDR3 has 14 amino acids. The germline CDR1 and CDR2 sequences are GTSNPN and SVGIG (reference sequence). Trimming cost V 1 base and J 8 bases; bases outside gene matches: 7. DNA of the CDR3: TGTGCCTGGAGTGCCGGGGGGGGCCACTATGAGCAGTTCTTC. This encodes CAWSAGGGHYEQFF.

This clone appeared a single time. This sequence joins TRBV27 and TRBJ2-2, with D possibly being TRBD1 (6 bases). Deletions cut 6 bases from V and 5 bases from J, with 16 bases between. Germline CDR1 MNHEY, CDR2 SMNVEV (reference sequence). The CDR3 covers 15 residues. For the CDR3, the DNA is TGTGCCAGCAGCCGCGACCTTAGGGGGACCGGGGAGCTGTTTTTT. Translation: CASSRDLRGTGELFF.

The rearrangement uses TRBV29-1 and TRBJ2-2; 14 bases match TRBD2. This CDR3 has 17 amino acids. Germline CDR1 and CDR2: SQVTM and ANQGSEA. The junction had 3 bases not matched to a gene; V was cut back by 3 bases and J by 0 bases. The CDR3 nucleotides read TGCAGCGTTGAGGGACTAGCGGGAGTGCCGAACACCGGGGAGCTGTTTTTT. Its protein product is CSVEGLAGVPNTGELFF.

This clone is medium-sized (0.01 to 0.1%) by share. V is TRBV27 and J is TRBJ1-5, with D possibly being TRBD1 (6 bases). Per germline, CDR1 MNHEY and CDR2 SMNVEV (reference sequence). There are 14 residues in the CDR3. The V end lost 6 bases, the J end lost 0 bases, and 9 bases lay between the germline ends. The CDR3 here is CASSDRYSNQPQHF. The CDR3 DNA reads TGTGCCAGCAGCGACAGGTATAGCAATCAGCCCCAGCATTTT.

The rearrangement joins TRBV12-3 or TRBV12-4 to TRBJ1-2; D is undetermined. Between the trimmed V and J ends, which lost 0 bases and 6 bases, there was a span of 8 bases. This CDR3 region has 13 residues. In DNA form, the CDR3 reads TGTGCCAGCAGTTTAGCGCGCAGGCATGGCTACACCTTC. It is translated as CASSLARRHGYTF.

The rearrangement links TRBV5-3 to TRBJ1-6, with a possible D match to TRBD1 (6 bases). TRBV5-3 is placed among ORFs of uncertain function. The V end lost 1 base, the J end lost 5 bases, and 10 bases lay between the germline ends. This CDR3 spans 15 amino acids. The DNA of the CDR3 is TGTGCCAGAAGCTTGAGGTGGACAGATAATTCACCCCTCCACTTT. Encoded protein: CARSLRWTDNSPLHF.

The chain is built from TRBV19 and TRBJ2-6, with D perhaps TRBD2 (5 bases). The CDR3 totals 17 residues. The V gene's germline CDR1 is LNHDA and CDR2 SQIVND (reference sequence). Deletions cut 5 bases from V and 1 base from J, with 15 bases between. DNA of the CDR3: TGTGCCAGTAGTCCCCGGGGTCTAACTTCTGGGGCCAACGTCCTGACTTTC. This codes for CASSPRGLTSGANVLTF.

The CDR3 coding sequence is TGTGCCAGCAAGAGGGCTGCTAACTATGGCTACACCTTC. Its protein product is CASKRAANYGYTF. The gene calls are TRBV6-5 and TRBJ1-2; D ambiguous. The germline gives CDR1 MNHEY, CDR2 SVGAGI. Trimming took 7 bases from V and 0 from J, leaving 9 bases between them. This CDR3 has 13 residues.

The J gene is TRBJ2-1, the V gene TRBV5-1; 10 bases align to TRBD2. V gave up 0 bases and J gave up 14 bases; unmatched junction bases: 14. Germline V CDR1 and CDR2: SGHRS, YFSETQ. There are 16 residues in the CDR3. The DNA for the CDR3 is TGCGCCAGCAGCTTGGTAGAGTTCGGAGCGGGAGGGCCTGAGTTCTTC. Its translation is CASSLVEFGAGGPEFF.

V and J are TRBV10-1 and TRBJ2-1; 8 positions match TRBD1. Germline V CDR1 and CDR2: WNHNN, SYGVQD (reference sequence). With 8 bases clipped from V and 7 bases from J, the junction kept 10 bases outside the gene matches. The CDR3 contains 14 residues. The CDR3 nucleotides are TGCGCCAGCGGGCGGACAGGGACGCCTAATGAGCAGTTCTTC. Encoded protein: CASGRTGTPNEQFF.

This rearrangement joins TRBV27 to TRBJ1-2, with D tentatively TRBD1 (6 bases). The germline V gene encodes CDR1 MNHEY and CDR2 SMNVEV (reference sequence). The CDR3 is 14 amino acids. Trimming pared 5 bases from V and 3 bases from J, leaving 13 bases between. DNA of the CDR3: TGTGCCAGCAGTGCGCAGGGGAGCGACTATGGCTACACCTTC. As protein: CASSAQGSDYGYTF.

The chain uses TRBV29-1 and TRBJ2-1, with 9 bases that match TRBD1. V shed 7 bases, J shed 6 bases, and the junction held 10 bases outside the gene matches. The CDR3 runs to 14 residues. Germline V gene sequence: CDR1 SQVTM, CDR2 ANQGSEA. CDR3: CSASGTGKPNEQFF. CDR3 bases: TGCAGCGCTTCCGGGACAGGGAAACCCAATGAGCAGTTCTTC.

The chain carries TRBV6-6 and TRBJ2-7; a weak D match, TRBD1 (6 bases). The ends were cut back, 3 bases at V and 1 base at J, with 13 bases in the middle. The CDR3 is 15 residues long. The germline CDR1 and CDR2 sequences are MNHNY and SVGAGI (reference sequence). CDR3 bases: TGTGCCAGCAGTTATGCAGGGGTCTCTTCCTACGAGCAGTACTTC. Amino acids: CASSYAGVSSYEQYF.

J is TRBJ1-4 and V is TRBV11-1; unclear D gene. The CDR3 runs to 13 residues. Per the germline V gene, CDR1 is SGHAT and CDR2 is FQDESV (reference sequence). V dropped 4 bases and J dropped 13 bases, with 16 bases sitting between them. CDR3 in DNA: TGTGCCAGCAGCTCTTCGGAGACGGAGAGACTGTTTTTT. This translates into CASSSSETERLFF.

The chain uses TRBV5-1 and TRBJ2-3; 10 positions match TRBD1. Trimming at V came to 6 bases and at J to 5 bases, leaving 3 bases not matched to a gene. The CDR3 is 13 residues long. Germline lookup yields CDR1 SGHRS and CDR2 YFSETQ. The CDR3 DNA reads TGCGCCAGCATGGGACAGGGGTTAGATACGCAGTATTTT. Translation: CASMGQGLDTQYF.

This clone was picked up one time. The chain combines TRBV3-1 (or the pseudogene TRBV3-2) with TRBJ2-6; D is undetermined. CDR1 LGHDT and CDR2 YNNKEL come from the germline V gene (reference sequence). V dropped 4 bases and J dropped 0 bases, with 10 bases sitting between them. The CDR3 consists of 16 residues. The CDR3 nucleotides are TGTGCCAGCAGCCTCAGACACCGCTCTGGGGCCAACGTCCTGACTTTC. Residues: CASSLRHRSGANVLTF.

This clone has only a few counts. This chain links TRBV7-2 with TRBJ2-5, with TRBD1 as a possible D gene (6 bases). The CDR3 runs 14 residues. Germline V gene lookup returns CDR1 SGHTA and CDR2 FQGNSA. V was shortened by 5 bases and J by 5 bases, with 15 bases between the two germline ends. The CDR3 loop reads CASSRTGQGETQYF. As DNA, the CDR3 is TGTGCCAGCAGCCGTACAGGGCAGGGGGAGACCCAGTACTTC.

The chain joins TRBV5-4 to TRBJ1-6; TRBD1 matches at 12 bases. Germline trimming cut 0 bases from V and 10 bases from J; bases unmatched to any gene: 5. Germline V CDR1 and CDR2: SGHNT, YYREEE (reference sequence). This CDR3 has 16 amino acids. CDR3 nucleotide sequence: TGTGCCAGCAGCTTGGGGGACAGGGGGCTAAGCTCACCCCTCCACTTT. It is translated as CASSLGDRGLSSPLHF.

CDR3 loop: CASSWSLGNTIYF. CDR3 nucleotide sequence: TGTGCCAGCAGTTGGAGCTTGGGAAACACCATATATTTT. The chain links TRBV5-6 to TRBJ1-3; no clear D. The CDR3 spans 13 residues. The germline V and J ends were trimmed by 5 bases and 4 bases, with 10 bases remaining between them. Germline values: CDR1 SGHDT, CDR2 YYEEEE. The entire variable domain, with the rest obtained from reference TRBV5-6 and TRBJ1-3, is as follows: DAGVTQSPTHLIKTRGQQVTLRCSPKSGHDTVSWYQQALGQGPQFIFQYYEEEERQRGNFPDRFSGHQFPNYSSELNVNALLLGDSALYLCASSWSLGNTIYFGEGSWLTVV.

The CDR3 region is CASSPGQQINSPLHF. Written as DNA, the CDR3 is TGTGCCAGCAGTCCAGGGCAGCAGATCAATTCACCCCTCCACTTT. V and J are TRBV6-5 and TRBJ1-6; D is possibly TRBD1 (5 bases). V shed 5 bases and J shed 7 bases, with 15 bases lying between them. Germline V lookup: CDR1 MNHEY, CDR2 SVGAGI. The CDR3 is made up of 15 amino acids.

This clone has only a few counts. The chain recombines TRBV7-3 with TRBJ1-2; D may be TRBD1 (6 bases). The CDR3 contains 16 residues. In germline, CDR1 is SGHTA, CDR2 FQGTGA. With 4 bases removed from V and 1 base from J, the gap between germline ends came to 16 bases. Here the CDR3 reads CASSWEVRGSNYGYTF. CDR3 bases: TGTGCCAGCAGCTGGGAAGTGAGGGGGAGTAACTATGGCTACACCTTC. Filled out from reference TRBV7-3 and TRBJ1-2, the complete variable domain reads GAGVSQTPSNKVTEKGKYVELRCDPISGHTALYWYRQSLGQGPEFLIYFQGTGAADDSGLPNDRFFAVRPEGSVSTLKIQRTERGDSAVYLCASSWEVRGSNYGYTFGSGTRLTVV.

V is TRBV6-4 and J is TRBJ2-3; no reliable D call. Germline CDR1 is MRHNA and CDR2 is SNTAGT. Trimming removed 6 bases from V and 0 bases from J, with 13 bases in between. This CDR3 comprises 15 residues. In DNA, the CDR3 is TGTGCCAGCAGAGACCCGGGTCTCAGCACAGATACGCAGTATTTT. Translation: CASRDPGLSTDTQYF.